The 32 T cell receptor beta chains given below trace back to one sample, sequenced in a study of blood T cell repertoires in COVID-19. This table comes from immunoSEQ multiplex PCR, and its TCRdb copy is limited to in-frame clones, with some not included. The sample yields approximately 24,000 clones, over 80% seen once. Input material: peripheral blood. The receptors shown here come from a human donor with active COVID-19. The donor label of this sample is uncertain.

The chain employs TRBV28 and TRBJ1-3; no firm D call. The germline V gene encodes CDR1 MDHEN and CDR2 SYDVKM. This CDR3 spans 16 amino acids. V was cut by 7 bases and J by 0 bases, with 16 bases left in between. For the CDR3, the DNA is TGTGCCAGCATTCCCTCTATGCCCCTCTCTGGAAACACCATATATTTT. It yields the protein CASIPSMPLSGNTIYF.

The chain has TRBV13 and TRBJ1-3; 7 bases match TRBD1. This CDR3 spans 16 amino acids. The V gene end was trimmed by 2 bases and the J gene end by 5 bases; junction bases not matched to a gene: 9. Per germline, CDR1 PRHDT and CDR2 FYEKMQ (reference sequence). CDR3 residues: CASSLLAGGSRNTIYF. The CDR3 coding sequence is TGTGCCAGCAGCTTACTTGCAGGGGGGAGTCGAAACACCATATATTTT.

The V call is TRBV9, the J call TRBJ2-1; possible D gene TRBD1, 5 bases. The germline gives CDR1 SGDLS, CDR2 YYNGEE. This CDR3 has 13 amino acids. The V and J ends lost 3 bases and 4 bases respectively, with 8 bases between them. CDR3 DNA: TGTGCCAGCAGCGCCGACAGTTACAATGAGCAGTTCTTC. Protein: CASSADSYNEQFF.

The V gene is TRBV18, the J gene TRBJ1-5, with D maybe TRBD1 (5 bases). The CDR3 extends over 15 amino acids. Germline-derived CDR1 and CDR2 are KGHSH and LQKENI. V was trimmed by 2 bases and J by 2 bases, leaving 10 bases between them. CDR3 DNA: TGTGCCAGCTCACCAAGGGACTCGGGCAATCAGCCCCAGCATTTT. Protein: CASSPRDSGNQPQHF.

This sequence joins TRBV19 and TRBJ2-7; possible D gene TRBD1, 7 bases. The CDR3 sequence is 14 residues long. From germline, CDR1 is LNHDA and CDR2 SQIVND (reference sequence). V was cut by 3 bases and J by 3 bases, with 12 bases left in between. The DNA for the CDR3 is TGTGCCAGTAGTATGGGGGGACAGCTCTACGAGCAGTACTTC. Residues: CASSMGGQLYEQYF.

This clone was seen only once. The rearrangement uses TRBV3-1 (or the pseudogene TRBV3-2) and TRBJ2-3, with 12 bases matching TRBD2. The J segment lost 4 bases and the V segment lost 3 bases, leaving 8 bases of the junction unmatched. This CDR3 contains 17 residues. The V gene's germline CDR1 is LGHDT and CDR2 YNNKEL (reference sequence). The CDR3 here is CASSQGSSGGAADTQYF. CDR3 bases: TGTGCCAGCAGCCAGGGGTCTAGCGGGGGGGCAGCAGATACGCAGTATTTT.

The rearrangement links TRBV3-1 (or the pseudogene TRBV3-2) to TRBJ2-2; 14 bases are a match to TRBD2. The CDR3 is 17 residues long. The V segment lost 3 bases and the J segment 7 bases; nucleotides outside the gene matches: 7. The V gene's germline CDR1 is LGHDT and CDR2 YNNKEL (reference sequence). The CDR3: CASSQGLAGVGSGELFF. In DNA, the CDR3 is TGTGCCAGCAGCCAGGGACTAGCGGGAGTGGGCAGCGGGGAGCTGTTTTTT.

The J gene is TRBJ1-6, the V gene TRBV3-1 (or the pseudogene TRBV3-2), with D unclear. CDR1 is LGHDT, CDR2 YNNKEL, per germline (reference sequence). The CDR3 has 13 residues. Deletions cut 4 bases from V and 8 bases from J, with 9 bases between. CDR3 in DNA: TGTGCCAGCAGCCTCGGCGGAGATTCACCCCTCCACTTT. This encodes CASSLGGDSPLHF.

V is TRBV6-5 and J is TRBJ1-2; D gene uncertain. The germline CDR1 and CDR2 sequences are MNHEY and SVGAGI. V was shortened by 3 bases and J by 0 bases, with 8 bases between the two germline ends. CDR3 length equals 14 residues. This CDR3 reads CASSYDNTNYGYTF. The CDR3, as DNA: TGTGCCAGCAGTTATGACAACACTAACTATGGCTACACCTTC.

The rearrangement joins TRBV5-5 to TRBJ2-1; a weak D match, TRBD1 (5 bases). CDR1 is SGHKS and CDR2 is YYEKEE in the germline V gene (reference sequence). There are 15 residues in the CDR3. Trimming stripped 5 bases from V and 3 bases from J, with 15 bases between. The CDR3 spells CASRPQGSFYNEQFF. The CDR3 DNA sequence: TGTGCCAGCAGACCTCAGGGATCATTCTACAATGAGCAGTTCTTC. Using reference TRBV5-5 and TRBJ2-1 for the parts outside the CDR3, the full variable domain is DAGVTQSPTHLIKTRGQQVTLRCSPISGHKSVSWYQQVLGQGPQFIFQYYEKEERGRGNFPDRFSARQFPNYSSELNVNALLLGDSALYLCASRPQGSFYNEQFFGPGTRLTVL.

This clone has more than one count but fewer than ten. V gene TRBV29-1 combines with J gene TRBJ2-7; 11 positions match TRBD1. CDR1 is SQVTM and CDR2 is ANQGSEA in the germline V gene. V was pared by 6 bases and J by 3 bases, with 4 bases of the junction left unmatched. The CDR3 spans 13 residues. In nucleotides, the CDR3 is TGCAGCGTAGGGACAGGGGGTCTCTACGAGCAGTACTTC. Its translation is CSVGTGGLYEQYF.

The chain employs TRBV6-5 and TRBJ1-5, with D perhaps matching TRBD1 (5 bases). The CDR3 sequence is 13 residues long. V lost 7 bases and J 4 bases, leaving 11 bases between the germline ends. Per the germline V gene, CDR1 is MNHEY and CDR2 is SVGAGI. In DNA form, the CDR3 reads TGTGCCAGCAATTCACAGGTTAATCAGCCCCAGCATTTT. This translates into CASNSQVNQPQHF.

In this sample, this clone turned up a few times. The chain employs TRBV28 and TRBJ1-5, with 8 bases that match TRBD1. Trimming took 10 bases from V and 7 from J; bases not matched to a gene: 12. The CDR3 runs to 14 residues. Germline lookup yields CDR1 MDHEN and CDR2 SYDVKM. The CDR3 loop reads CATEQGTGRQPQHF. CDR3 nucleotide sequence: TGTGCCACTGAACAGGGGACAGGAAGGCAGCCCCAGCATTTT.

This chain's CDR3 is CASSVVGLAADNEQFF. CDR3 nucleotide sequence: TGTGCCAGCAGCGTAGTCGGGCTAGCGGCCGACAATGAGCAGTTCTTC. The genes are TRBV9 and TRBJ2-1, with 7 bases fitting TRBD2. Germline-derived CDR1 and CDR2 are SGDLS and YYNGEE. The CDR3 has 16 amino acids. V lost 0 bases and J lost 5; bases outside the gene matches: 8.

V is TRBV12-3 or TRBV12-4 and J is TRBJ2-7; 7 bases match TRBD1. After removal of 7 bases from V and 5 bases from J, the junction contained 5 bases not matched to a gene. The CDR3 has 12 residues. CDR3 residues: CASTRDRDEQYF. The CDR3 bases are TGTGCCAGCACCCGAGACAGGGACGAGCAGTACTTC.

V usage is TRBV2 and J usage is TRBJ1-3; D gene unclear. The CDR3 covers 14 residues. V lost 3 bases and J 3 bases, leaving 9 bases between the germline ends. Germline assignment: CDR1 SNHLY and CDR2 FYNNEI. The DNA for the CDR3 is TGTGCCAGCAGTGAGGAGGGAAATGGAAACACCATATATTTT. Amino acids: CASSEEGNGNTIYF.

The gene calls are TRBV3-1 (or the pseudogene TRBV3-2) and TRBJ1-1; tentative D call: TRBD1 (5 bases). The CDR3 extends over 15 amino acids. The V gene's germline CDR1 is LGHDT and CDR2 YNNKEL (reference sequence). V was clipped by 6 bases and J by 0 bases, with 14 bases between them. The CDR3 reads CASRQGLPMNTEAFF. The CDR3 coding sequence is TGTGCCAGCAGGCAGGGACTTCCTATGAACACTGAAGCTTTCTTT.

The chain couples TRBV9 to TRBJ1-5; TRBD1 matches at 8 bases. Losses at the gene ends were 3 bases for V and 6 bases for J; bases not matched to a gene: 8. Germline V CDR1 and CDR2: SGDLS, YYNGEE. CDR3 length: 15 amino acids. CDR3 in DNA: TGTGCCAGCAGCGCAGGACAGGGTGAGGGTCAGCCCCAGCATTTT. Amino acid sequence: CASSAGQGEGQPQHF.

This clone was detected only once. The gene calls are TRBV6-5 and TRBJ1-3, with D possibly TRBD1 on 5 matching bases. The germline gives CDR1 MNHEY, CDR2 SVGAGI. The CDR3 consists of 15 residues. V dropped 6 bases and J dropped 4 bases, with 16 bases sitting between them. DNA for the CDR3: TGTGCCAGCAGACTACGCAGGGTGGGCGGAAACACCATATATTTT. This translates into CASRLRRVGGNTIYF.

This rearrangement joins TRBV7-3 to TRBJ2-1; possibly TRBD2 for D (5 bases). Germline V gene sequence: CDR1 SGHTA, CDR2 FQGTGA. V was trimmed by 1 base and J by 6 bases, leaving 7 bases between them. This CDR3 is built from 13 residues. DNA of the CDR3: TGTGCCAGCAGCTTAAACGCGGGCAATGAGCAGTTCTTC. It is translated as CASSLNAGNEQFF.

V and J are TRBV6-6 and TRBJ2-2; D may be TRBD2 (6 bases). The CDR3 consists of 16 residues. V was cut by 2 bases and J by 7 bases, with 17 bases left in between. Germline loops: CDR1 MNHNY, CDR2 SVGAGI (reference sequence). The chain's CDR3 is CASSYSREIGNGELFF. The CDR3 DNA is TGTGCCAGCAGTTACAGCCGGGAGATTGGGAACGGGGAGCTGTTTTTT.

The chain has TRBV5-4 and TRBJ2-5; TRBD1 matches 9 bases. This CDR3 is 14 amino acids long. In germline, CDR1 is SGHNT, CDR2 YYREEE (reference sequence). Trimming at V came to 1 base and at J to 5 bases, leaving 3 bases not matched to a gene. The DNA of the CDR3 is TGTGCCAGCAGCTTGACAGGGGGCGAGGAGACCCAGTACTTC. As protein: CASSLTGGEETQYF.

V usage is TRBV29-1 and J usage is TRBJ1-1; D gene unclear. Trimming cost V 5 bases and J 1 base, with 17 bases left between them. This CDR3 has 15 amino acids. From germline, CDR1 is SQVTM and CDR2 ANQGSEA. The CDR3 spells CSVSGHPHRNTEAFF. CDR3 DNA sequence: TGCAGCGTTAGCGGGCACCCTCACCGGAACACTGAAGCTTTCTTT.

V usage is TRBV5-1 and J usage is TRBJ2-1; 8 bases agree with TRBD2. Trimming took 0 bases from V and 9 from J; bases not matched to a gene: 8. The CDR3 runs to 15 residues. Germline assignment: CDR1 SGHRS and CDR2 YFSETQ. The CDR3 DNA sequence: TGCGCCAGCAGCTTGGATACGGGGGGGCAAGGTGAGCAGTTCTTC. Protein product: CASSLDTGGQGEQFF.

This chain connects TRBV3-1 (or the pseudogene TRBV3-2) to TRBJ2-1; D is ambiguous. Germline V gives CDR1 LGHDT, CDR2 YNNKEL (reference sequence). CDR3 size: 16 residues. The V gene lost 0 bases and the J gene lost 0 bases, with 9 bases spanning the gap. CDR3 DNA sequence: TGTGCCAGCAGCCAAGAGCTAGTGAGCTCCTACAATGAGCAGTTCTTC. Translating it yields CASSQELVSSYNEQFF.

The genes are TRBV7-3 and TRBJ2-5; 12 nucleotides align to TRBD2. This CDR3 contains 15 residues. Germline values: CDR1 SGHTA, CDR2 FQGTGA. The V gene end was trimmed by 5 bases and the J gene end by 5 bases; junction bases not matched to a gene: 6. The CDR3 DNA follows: TGTGCCAGCAGCCCCGGACTAGCGGGGAGGGAGACCCAGTACTTC. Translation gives CASSPGLAGRETQYF.

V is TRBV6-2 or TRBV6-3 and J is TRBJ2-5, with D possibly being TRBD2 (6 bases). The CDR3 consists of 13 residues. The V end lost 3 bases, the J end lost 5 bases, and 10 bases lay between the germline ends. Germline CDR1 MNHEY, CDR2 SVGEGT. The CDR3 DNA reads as TGTGCCAGCAGTTATCGGGGGACGGAGACCCAGTACTTC. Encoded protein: CASSYRGTETQYF.

The CDR3 here is CASDQGAGSYGYTF. Written as DNA, the CDR3 is TGTGCCAGCGATCAGGGCGCGGGGAGCTATGGCTACACCTTC. V and J are TRBV9 and TRBJ1-2, with D maybe TRBD1 (5 bases). CDR3 length: 14 residues. The ends were cut back, 7 bases at V and 4 bases at J, with 17 bases in the middle. Per the germline V gene, CDR1 is SGDLS and CDR2 is YYNGEE.

The CDR3 loop reads CAVLTFGTDTQYF. The CDR3 nucleotides are TGTGCCGTACTGACTTTTGGCACAGATACGCAGTATTTT. This chain connects TRBV6-6 to TRBJ2-3; D not certain. The germline gives CDR1 MNHNY, CDR2 SVGAGI (reference sequence). The CDR3 has 13 amino acids. Trimming stripped 11 bases from V and 1 base from J, with 13 bases between.

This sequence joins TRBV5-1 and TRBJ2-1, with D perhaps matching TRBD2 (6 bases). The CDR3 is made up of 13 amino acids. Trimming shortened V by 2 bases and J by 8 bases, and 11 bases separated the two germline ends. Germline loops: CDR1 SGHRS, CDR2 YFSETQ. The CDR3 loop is CASSFTSPDEQFF. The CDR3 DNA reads TGCGCCAGCAGCTTTACTAGCCCCGATGAGCAGTTCTTC.

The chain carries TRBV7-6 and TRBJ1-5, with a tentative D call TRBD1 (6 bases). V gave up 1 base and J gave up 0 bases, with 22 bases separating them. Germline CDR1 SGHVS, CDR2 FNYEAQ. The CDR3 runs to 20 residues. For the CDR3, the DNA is TGTGCCAGCAGCTTAGGTCCTCAGACCAGGGGCGTTTATAGCAATCAGCCCCAGCATTTT. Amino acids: CASSLGPQTRGVYSNQPQHF.

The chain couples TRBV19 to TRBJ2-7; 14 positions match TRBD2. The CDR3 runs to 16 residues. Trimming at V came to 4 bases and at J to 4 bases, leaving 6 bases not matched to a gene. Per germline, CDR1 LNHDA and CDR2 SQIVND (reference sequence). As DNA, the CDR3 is TGTGCCAGTAGTACCTTGACTAGCGGGAGGGAATACGAGCAGTACTTC. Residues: CASSTLTSGREYEQYF.